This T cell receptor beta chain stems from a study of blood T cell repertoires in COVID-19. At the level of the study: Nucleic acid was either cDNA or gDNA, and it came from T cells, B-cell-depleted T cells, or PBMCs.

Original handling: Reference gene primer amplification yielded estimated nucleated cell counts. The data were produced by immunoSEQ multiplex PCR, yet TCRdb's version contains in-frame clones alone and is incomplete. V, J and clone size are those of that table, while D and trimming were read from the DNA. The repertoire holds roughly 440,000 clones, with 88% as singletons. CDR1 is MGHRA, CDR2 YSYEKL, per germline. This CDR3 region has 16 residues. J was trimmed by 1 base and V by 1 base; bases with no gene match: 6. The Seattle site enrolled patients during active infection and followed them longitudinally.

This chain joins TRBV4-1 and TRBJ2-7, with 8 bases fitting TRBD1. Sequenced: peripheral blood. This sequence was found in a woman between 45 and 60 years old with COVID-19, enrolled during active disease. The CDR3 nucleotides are TGCGCCAGCAGCCAAGTCCAGGGGGCCGGGTCCTACGAGCAGTACTTC. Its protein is CASSQVQGAGSYEQYF.